This entry lists 3 T cell receptor beta chains sequenced from one sample in a study of blood T cell repertoires in COVID-19. The protocol was immunoSEQ multiplex PCR, while the TCRdb copy is restricted to in-frame clones and leaves out a portion. In the table there are about 48,000 clones, around 83% of which are singletons. The sample consisted of peripheral blood. All receptors come from a human donor in a cohort sampled during active COVID-19.

The genes are TRBV7-8 and TRBJ1-2; TRBD1 matches at 7 bases. The CDR3 is 19 amino acids. Germline CDR1 and CDR2: SGHVS and FQNEAQ. V trimming: 5 bases; J trimming: 4 bases; junction bases outside the gene matches: 22. CDR3 residues: CASSPRDVTMTGLAYGYTF. CDR3 sequence (DNA): TGTGCCAGCAGCCCTAGAGACGTAACAATGACAGGGTTGGCCTATGGCTACACCTTC.

This clone was found once. The genes are TRBV24-1 and TRBJ2-3; possibly TRBD2 for D (5 bases). Trimming removed 10 bases at V and 2 bases at J, with 12 bases between. CDR3 length: 13 amino acids. Germline-derived CDR1 and CDR2 are KGHDR and SFDVKD. DNA for the CDR3: TGTGCCACAGGAGCTAGCCCCACAGATACGCAGTATTTT. It codes for CATGASPTDTQYF.

This clone appeared a few times. This sequence joins TRBV27 and TRBJ1-5, with no clear D. This CDR3 region has 13 residues. CDR1 MNHEY and CDR2 SMNVEV come from the germline V gene (reference sequence). V was clipped by 0 bases and J by 9 bases, with 9 bases between them. CDR3 DNA: TGTGCCAGCAGTTTATCGACCGACATGCCCCAGCATTTT. This gives the protein CASSLSTDMPQHF.